The clone carrying this TCR beta chain has only a few counts. Use of 60 Vbeta and 13 Jbeta primers characterized the PCR. This table comes from immunoSEQ multiplex PCR, and its TCRdb copy is limited to in-frame clones, with some not included. This sample yields 160,000 or so clones, of which over 70% are seen a single time; roughly 5% belongs to the top ten. The sample originates from a study of cytomegalovirus exposure and HLA in healthy donors. V was pared by 2 bases and J by 1 base, with 6 bases between. The germline V gene encodes CDR1 SGHRS and CDR2 YFSETQ. The CDR3 has 13 amino acids. The sample consisted of PBMCs. The clonotype was recovered from a man younger than 40 in good health and CMV-seronegative. This chain connects TRBV5-1 to TRBJ1-1; no reliable D call. CDR3 residues: CASSFTANTEAFF. CDR3 in DNA: TGCGCCAGCAGCTTTACAGCGAACACTGAAGCTTTCTTT.